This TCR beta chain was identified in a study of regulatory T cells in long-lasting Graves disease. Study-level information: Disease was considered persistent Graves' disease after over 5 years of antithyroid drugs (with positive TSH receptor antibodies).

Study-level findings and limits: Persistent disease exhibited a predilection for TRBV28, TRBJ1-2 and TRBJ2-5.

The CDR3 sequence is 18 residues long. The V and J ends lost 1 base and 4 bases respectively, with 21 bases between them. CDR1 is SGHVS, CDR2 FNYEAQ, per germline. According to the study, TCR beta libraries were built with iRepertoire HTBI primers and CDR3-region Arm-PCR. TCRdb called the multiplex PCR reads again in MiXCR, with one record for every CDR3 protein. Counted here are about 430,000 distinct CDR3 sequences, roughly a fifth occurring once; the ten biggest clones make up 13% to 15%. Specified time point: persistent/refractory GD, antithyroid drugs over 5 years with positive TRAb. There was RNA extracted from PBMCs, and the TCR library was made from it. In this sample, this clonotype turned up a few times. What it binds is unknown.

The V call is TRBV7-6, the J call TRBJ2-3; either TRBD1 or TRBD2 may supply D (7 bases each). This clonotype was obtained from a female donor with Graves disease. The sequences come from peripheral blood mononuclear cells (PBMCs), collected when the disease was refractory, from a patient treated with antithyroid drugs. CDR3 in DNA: TGTGCCAGCAGCTTAGAGTTTGACCAGGGGGGGCGCGCAGATACGCAGTATTTT. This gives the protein CASSLEFDQGGRADTQYF. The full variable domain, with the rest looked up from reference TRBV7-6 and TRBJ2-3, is GAGVSQSPRYKVTKRGQDVALRCDPISGHVSLYWYRQALGQGPEFLTYFNYEAQQDKSGLPNDRFSAERPEGSISTLTIQRTEQRDSAMYRCASSLEFDQGGRADTQYFGPGTRLTVL.